These T cell receptor beta chains were read from a single sample in a study of blood T cell repertoires in COVID-19. TCRdb's copy holds only in-frame clones and misses some; the assay was immunoSEQ multiplex PCR. The sample has roughly 250,000 clones; 82% are singletons. Specimen: peripheral blood. Source of these receptors: a woman of 80 years or more with active or convalescent COVID-19. CDR3s include the opening cysteine and the closing phenylalanine or tryptophan. D genes are given only for firm matches. Not all rows give a size; the values are once, few, many and, for expanded clones, a class.

J,size,V,D,CDR3,DNA
TRBJ1-6,-,TRBV10-3,-,CAISEGAYNSPLHF,TGTGCCATCAGTGAGGGGGCGTATAATTCACCCCTCCACTTT
TRBJ2-3,-,TRBV18,-,CASSPPRLGGEDTQYF,TGTGCCAGCTCACCACCGCGGCTAGGGGGGGAAGATACGCAGTATTTT
TRBJ2-2,-,TRBV10-3,-,CAIRQGTGELFF,TGTGCCATCAGACAGGGCACCGGGGAGCTGTTTTTT
TRBJ1-5,-,TRBV28,-,CASSTPGGLRASQPQHF,TGTGCCAGCAGTACCCCGGGGGGGCTACGGGCGAGCCAGCCCCAGCATTTT
TRBJ2-3,-,TRBV7-2,TRBD2,CASSSFSGGADTQYF,TGTGCCAGCAGCTCCTTTAGCGGGGGAGCAGATACGCAGTATTTT
TRBJ2-1,-,TRBV6-1,-,CASSEPRGDEQFF,TGTGCCAGCAGTGAACCCAGGGGCGATGAGCAGTTCTTC
TRBJ2-7,-,TRBV3-1/TRBV3-2,-,CASSQDAAGRVYEQYF,TGTGCCAGCAGCCAAGACGCTGCCGGGAGAGTCTACGAGCAGTACTTC
TRBJ2-2,-,TRBV3-1/TRBV3-2,TRBD1,CASSQGTGGFGELFF,TGTGCCAGCAGCCAAGGGACAGGGGGCTTCGGGGAGCTGTTTTTT
TRBJ1-1,-,TRBV5-1,TRBD1,CASSLADYSRGVTEAFF,TGCGCCAGCAGCTTGGCCGACTATTCCAGGGGGGTGACTGAAGCTTTCTTT
TRBJ1-2,-,TRBV11-2,TRBD1,CASSARTGGNGYTF,TGTGCCAGCAGCGCCCGGACAGGGGGAAATGGCTACACCTTC
TRBJ2-7,-,TRBV5-4,-,CASSPRSGDGEQYF,TGTGCCAGCAGCCCCAGGTCGGGGGATGGCGAGCAGTACTTC
TRBJ2-3,-,TRBV6-2/TRBV6-3,-,CASSRGLSMQYF,TGTGCCAGCAGCCGAGGACTATCCATGCAGTATTTT
TRBJ1-2,-,TRBV19,-,CASSPPQTVYGYTF,TGTGCCAGTAGTCCACCGCAAACTGTATATGGCTACACCTTC
TRBJ2-3,-,TRBV5-1,TRBD1,CASSLSGGNGDTQYF,TGCGCCAGCAGCTTGTCAGGGGGCAATGGAGATACGCAGTATTTT
TRBJ1-4,-,TRBV27,-,CASSLAWAGRNEKLFF,TGTGCCAGCAGTTTAGCATGGGCAGGGCGTAATGAAAAACTGTTTTTT
TRBJ2-5,-,TRBV7-9,-,CASSYKETQYF,TGTGCCAGCAGTTATAAAGAGACCCAGTACTTC
TRBJ1-1,-,TRBV3-1/TRBV3-2,TRBD1,CASSSNRGGTEAFF,TGTGCCAGCAGCTCGAACAGGGGCGGTACTGAAGCTTTCTTT
TRBJ1-1,few,TRBV30,-,CAWGTSGAFF,TGTGCCTGGGGCACCTCCGGTGCTTTCTTT
TRBJ2-7,once,TRBV9,TRBD1,CASSLTGTVYEQYF,TGTGCCAGCAGCCTAACCGGGACAGTCTACGAGCAGTACTTC
TRBJ2-5,-,TRBV6-6,TRBD1,CASSYSQGFQETQYF,TGTGCCAGCAGTTACTCACAGGGGTTCCAAGAGACCCAGTACTTC
TRBJ1-6,-,TRBV5-4,-,CASSVTMGPDNNSPLHF,TGTGCCAGCAGCGTTACTATGGGGCCCGATAACAATTCACCCCTCCACTTT
TRBJ1-2,-,TRBV4-1,TRBD1,CASSQDSGQGAYVYGYTF,TGCGCCAGCAGCCAAGACTCGGGACAGGGGGCGTACGTCTATGGCTACACCTTC
TRBJ2-3,-,TRBV9,-,CASSVGHGGPTDTQYF,TGTGCCAGCAGCGTAGGCCACGGAGGGCCCACAGATACGCAGTATTTT
TRBJ1-1,-,TRBV20-1,TRBD1,CSASHHRGADTEAFF,TGCAGTGCTAGTCATCACAGGGGGGCGGACACTGAAGCTTTCTTT
TRBJ2-1,once,TRBV5-1,-,CASSLGQGNEQFF,TGCGCCAGCAGCTTGGGCCAGGGCAATGAGCAGTTCTTC
TRBJ2-6,once,TRBV10-3,-,CAISPSGGANVLTF,TGTGCCATCAGTCCGTCGGGTGGGGCCAACGTCCTGACTTTC
TRBJ2-1,-,TRBV29-1,TRBD2,CSLAGLAGGGSYNEQFF,TGCAGCTTAGCGGGACTAGCGGGAGGAGGGTCCTACAATGAGCAGTTCTTC
TRBJ2-1,-,TRBV19,TRBD2,CASGLSGRAADEQFF,TGTGCCAGTGGACTTAGCGGGAGGGCCGCCGATGAGCAGTTCTTC
TRBJ2-7,-,TRBV10-3,-,CAISARIYEQYF,TGTGCCATCAGTGCGCGGATTTACGAGCAGTACTTC
TRBJ1-2,-,TRBV6-6,-,CASSLQEDYGYTF,TGTGCCAGCAGTCTCCAGGAAGATTATGGCTACACCTTC
TRBJ2-1,-,TRBV5-1,TRBD2,CASSLGQREYNEQFF,TGCGCCAGCAGCTTGGGGCAGCGGGAGTACAATGAGCAGTTCTTC
TRBJ1-2,-,TRBV28,TRBD1,CASSASGTGFGYTF,TGTGCCAGCAGCGCCTCCGGGACAGGGTTCGGCTACACCTTC
TRBJ2-7,-,TRBV25-1,TRBD2,CASRETGGSYEQYF,TGTGCCAGCAGGGAAACGGGGGGCTCCTACGAGCAGTACTTC
TRBJ1-1,few,TRBV28,TRBD1,CASSTTGGASEAFF,TGTGCCAGCAGTACCACAGGGGGCGCATCAGAAGCTTTCTTT
TRBJ2-7,-,TRBV2,-,CASRLRQVAGYEQYF,TGTGCCAGCAGATTGCGGCAGGTGGCGGGGTACGAGCAGTACTTC
TRBJ1-1,once,TRBV5-1,-,CASSHTSGSNTEAFF,TGCGCCAGCAGCCACACCTCCGGGTCTAACACTGAAGCTTTCTTT